The 18 T cell receptor beta chains below all came from one sample that was sequenced in a study of blood T cell repertoires in COVID-19 (dated by TCRdb to about 2020). Libraries came from the immunoSEQ multiplex PCR assay. TCRdb carries this immuneACCESS record with in-frame sequences only. Its versions omit some clonotypes, under half of them owing to an unresolved V gene in the studies checked, with the rest unexplained. In this sample the table shows about 100,000 clones, about nine tenths of which occur a single time. More than 1.5% of the sample rests with the top ten. Sequencing was carried out using peripheral blood. Every receptor here comes from a woman aged 45-60 years with COVID-19, enrolled during active disease.

This rearrangement joins TRBV11-2 to TRBJ1-1; no definite D call. Germline assignment: CDR1 SGHAT and CDR2 FQNNGV. The CDR3 is made up of 13 amino acids. V was shortened by 4 bases and J by 2 bases, with 8 bases between the two germline ends. The CDR3: CASSSDSNTEAFF. In DNA, the CDR3 is TGTGCCAGCAGCTCGGACTCAAACACTGAAGCTTTCTTT.

J is TRBJ2-7 and V is TRBV9; D perhaps matches TRBD2 (6 bases). Trimming took off 2 bases at V and 6 bases at J, with 12 bases between the two ends. In germline, CDR1 is SGDLS, CDR2 YYNGEE. The CDR3 is 13 amino acids. In DNA form, the CDR3 reads TGTGCCAGCAGCGTGGGAGGCTCACGCGAGCAGTACTTC. This encodes CASSVGGSREQYF.

J is TRBJ2-7 and V is TRBV19, with a weak D call TRBD1 (5 bases). The CDR3 is 15 residues long. CDR1 is LNHDA, CDR2 SQIVND, per germline (reference sequence). Trimming pared 11 bases from V and 0 bases from J, leaving 20 bases between. The CDR3 nucleotides are TGTGCCCCGCTATTTAACACAGGAAACTCCTACGAGCAGTACGTC. Translating gives CAPLFNTGNSYEQYV.

J is TRBJ2-7 and V is TRBV13; the D is unclear. CDR1 and CDR2 from the germline V gene are PRHDT and FYEKMQ (reference sequence). The CDR3 loop spans 12 amino acids. Trimming took 5 bases from V and 0 from J, leaving 5 bases between them. CDR3 sequence (DNA): TGTGCCAGCAGCCTTAGCTCCTACGAGCAGTACGTC. Residues: CASSLSSYEQYV.

This clone was observed once. CDR3 loop: CASSFNRNTGNTIYF. The CDR3 bases are TGTGCCAGCAGTTTCAACAGAAACACTGGAAACACCATATATTTT. This chain joins TRBV6-5 and TRBJ1-3; D gene uncertain. The CDR3 totals 15 residues. Germline V gene data show CDR1 as MNHEY and CDR2 as SVGAGI. Trimming shortened V by 4 bases and J by 2 bases, and 12 bases separated the two germline ends.

This clone was found a few times. This chain connects TRBV6-6 to TRBJ1-5, with D unresolved. V was shortened by 4 bases and J by 3 bases, with 13 bases between the two germline ends. The CDR3 sequence is 15 residues long. The germline V gene encodes CDR1 MNHNY and CDR2 SVGAGI (reference sequence). CDR3 loop: CASSFGGEVNQPQHF. The CDR3, as DNA: TGTGCCAGCAGTTTTGGTGGAGAAGTCAATCAGCCCCAGCATTTT.

The chain recombines TRBV7-8 with TRBJ1-5, with D maybe TRBD1 (5 bases). Germline loops: CDR1 SGHVS, CDR2 FQNEAQ. The CDR3 loop spans 15 amino acids. V was trimmed by 3 bases and J by 4 bases, leaving 13 bases between them. The CDR3 spells CASSFGAVHNQPQHF. In DNA, the CDR3 is TGTGCCAGCAGCTTTGGGGCAGTACATAATCAGCCCCAGCATTTT.

This clone has just one count. Mismatch with germline at one junction end may stem from a read error. The chain is built from TRBV19 and TRBJ1-5; D ambiguous. This CDR3 has 14 residues. Germline assignment: CDR1 LNHDA and CDR2 SQIVND (reference sequence). The CDR3 region is CASSIDLLNQPQHF. The DNA for the CDR3 is TGTGCCAGTAGTATAGATCTACTTAATCAACCCCAGCATTTT.

This clone was recorded once. The V call is TRBV15, the J call TRBJ1-2; possible D gene TRBD1, 6 bases. The V gene lost 6 bases and the J gene lost 4 bases, with 15 bases spanning the gap. Germline V gives CDR1 LNHNV, CDR2 YYDKDF (reference sequence). The CDR3 runs 14 residues. The CDR3 sequence: CATSRRGWSYGYTF. DNA of the CDR3: TGTGCCACCAGTAGAAGGGGGTGGAGCTATGGCTACACCTTC.

This chain uses TRBV6-1 with TRBJ2-7; tentative D call: TRBD2 (6 bases). Germline CDR1 and CDR2: MNHNS and SASEGT. CDR3 size: 17 residues. V lost 0 bases and J 3 bases, leaving 18 bases between the germline ends. The CDR3 DNA reads as TGTGCCAGCAGTGAAGCGGGAGGTCTTAGGGATATCTACGAGCAGTACGTC. This encodes CASSEAGGLRDIYEQYV.

This chain connects TRBV6-6 to TRBJ2-1, with D maybe TRBD1 (5 bases). Germline CDR1 and CDR2: MNHNY and SVGAGI (reference sequence). CDR3 length: 14 residues. The V end was cut by 7 bases, the J end by 4 bases, with 14 bases between. The CDR3 reads CASTPQGVYNEQFF. Written as DNA, the CDR3 is TGTGCCAGCACCCCCCAAGGGGTGTACAATGAGCAGTTCTTC.

CDR3 DNA sequence: TGCGCCAGCAGTGTAGAGGCAGGGGGATCCTACAATGAGCAGTTCTTC. Residues: CASSVEAGGSYNEQFF. The rearrangement joins TRBV10-2 to TRBJ2-1; 7 bases line up with TRBD1. This CDR3 has 16 residues. CDR1 is WSHSY and CDR2 is SAAADI in the germline V gene. V shed 4 bases, J shed 1 base, and the junction held 7 bases outside the gene matches.

This chain uses TRBV5-4 with TRBJ1-2, with D possibly matching TRBD1 (5 bases). The CDR3 length is 13 residues. Germline values: CDR1 SGHNT, CDR2 YYREEE (reference sequence). The V and J ends lost 2 bases and 6 bases respectively, with 11 bases between them. The CDR3 protein is CASSFPGKDGYTF. In DNA form, the CDR3 reads TGTGCCAGCAGCTTCCCAGGGAAAGATGGCTACACCTTC.

V and J are TRBV7-8 and TRBJ1-1; D is perhaps TRBD1 (5 bases). Trimming removed 5 bases at V and 10 bases at J, with 17 bases between. The germline V gene encodes CDR1 SGHVS and CDR2 FQNEAQ. The CDR3 sequence is 13 residues long. The CDR3 loop reads CASSPSRERGAFF. Here the CDR3 DNA reads TGTGCCAGCAGCCCGAGCAGGGAAAGGGGAGCTTTCTTT.

The chain carries TRBV27 and TRBJ1-2; 7 bases agree with TRBD1. Germline V gene data show CDR1 as MNHEY and CDR2 as SMNVEV (reference sequence). The length of the CDR3 is 15 residues. With V trimmed by 6 bases and J by 8 bases, 15 bases remained unmatched. CDR3 DNA: TGTGCCAGCAGCTTCCCGGACAGGCCCGCCGGGGGCTACACCTTC. Its protein product is CASSFPDRPAGGYTF.

The chain couples TRBV19 to TRBJ1-2; 7 nucleotides agree with TRBD1. The CDR3 extends over 14 amino acids. The junction had 9 bases not matched to a gene; V was cut back by 5 bases and J by 6 bases. The germline V gene encodes CDR1 LNHDA and CDR2 SQIVND (reference sequence). The CDR3 DNA reads as TGTGCCAGTAGTCCACAGGGGTCCTCGAATGGCTACACCTTC. Its translation: CASSPQGSSNGYTF.

CDR3 sequence (DNA): TGTGCCAGCAGCCTAGACGATGAGCAGTTCTTC. The encoded protein is CASSLDDEQFF. J is TRBJ2-1 and V is TRBV3-1 (or the pseudogene TRBV3-2), with D uncertain. Trimming cost V 4 bases and J 8 bases, with 6 bases left between them. This CDR3 is built from 11 residues. Germline values: CDR1 LGHDT, CDR2 YNNKEL (reference sequence).

The chain couples TRBV6-5 to TRBJ2-5; 7 bases align to TRBD1. Germline trimming cut 6 bases from V and 2 bases from J; bases unmatched to any gene: 6. The CDR3 is made up of 14 amino acids. CDR1 and CDR2 from the germline V gene are MNHEY and SVGAGI. In DNA, the CDR3 is TGTGCCAGCAGAACTACAGGGGTTCAAGAGACCCAGTACTTC. Protein: CASRTTGVQETQYF.